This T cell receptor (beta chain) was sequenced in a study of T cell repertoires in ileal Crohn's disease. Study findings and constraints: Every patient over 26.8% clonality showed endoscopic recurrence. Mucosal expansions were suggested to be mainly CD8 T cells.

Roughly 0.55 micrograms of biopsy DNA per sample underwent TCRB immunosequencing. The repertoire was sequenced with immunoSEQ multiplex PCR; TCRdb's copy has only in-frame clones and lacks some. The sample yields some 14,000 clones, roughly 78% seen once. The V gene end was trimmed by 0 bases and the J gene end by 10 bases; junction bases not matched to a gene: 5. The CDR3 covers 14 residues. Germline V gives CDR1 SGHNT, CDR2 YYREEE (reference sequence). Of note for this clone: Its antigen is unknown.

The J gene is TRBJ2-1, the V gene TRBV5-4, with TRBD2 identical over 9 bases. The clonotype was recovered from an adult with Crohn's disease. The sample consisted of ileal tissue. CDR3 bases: TGTGCCAGCAGCTTGGGCGGGGGGGCCGGCGAGCAGTTCTTC. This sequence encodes CASSLGGGAGEQFF.